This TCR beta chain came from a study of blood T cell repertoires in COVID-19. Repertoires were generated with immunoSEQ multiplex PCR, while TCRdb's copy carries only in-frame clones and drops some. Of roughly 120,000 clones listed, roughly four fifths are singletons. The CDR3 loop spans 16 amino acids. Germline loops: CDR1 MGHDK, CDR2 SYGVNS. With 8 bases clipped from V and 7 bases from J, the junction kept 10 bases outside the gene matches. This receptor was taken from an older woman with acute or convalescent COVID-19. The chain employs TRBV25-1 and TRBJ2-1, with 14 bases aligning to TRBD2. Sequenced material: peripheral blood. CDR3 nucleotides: TGTGCCAGCGAAAAGACTAGCGGGGGGGCCCGGAATGAGCAGTTCTTC. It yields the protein CASEKTSGGARNEQFF.